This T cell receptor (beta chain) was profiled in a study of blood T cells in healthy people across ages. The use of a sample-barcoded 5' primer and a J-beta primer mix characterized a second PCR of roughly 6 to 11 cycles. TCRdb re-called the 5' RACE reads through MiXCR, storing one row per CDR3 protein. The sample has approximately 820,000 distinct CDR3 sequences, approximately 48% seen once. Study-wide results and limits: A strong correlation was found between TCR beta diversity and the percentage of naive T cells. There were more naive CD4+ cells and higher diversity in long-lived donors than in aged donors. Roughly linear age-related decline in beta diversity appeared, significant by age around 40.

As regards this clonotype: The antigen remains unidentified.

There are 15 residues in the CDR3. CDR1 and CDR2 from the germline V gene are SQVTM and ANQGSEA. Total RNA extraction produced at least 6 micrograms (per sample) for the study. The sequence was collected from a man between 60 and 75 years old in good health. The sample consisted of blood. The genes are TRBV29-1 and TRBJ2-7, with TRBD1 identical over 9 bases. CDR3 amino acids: CKRGTGSPPTYEQYF. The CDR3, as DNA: TGCAAGAGGGGGACAGGGTCCCCCCCAACCTACGAGCAGTACTTC.